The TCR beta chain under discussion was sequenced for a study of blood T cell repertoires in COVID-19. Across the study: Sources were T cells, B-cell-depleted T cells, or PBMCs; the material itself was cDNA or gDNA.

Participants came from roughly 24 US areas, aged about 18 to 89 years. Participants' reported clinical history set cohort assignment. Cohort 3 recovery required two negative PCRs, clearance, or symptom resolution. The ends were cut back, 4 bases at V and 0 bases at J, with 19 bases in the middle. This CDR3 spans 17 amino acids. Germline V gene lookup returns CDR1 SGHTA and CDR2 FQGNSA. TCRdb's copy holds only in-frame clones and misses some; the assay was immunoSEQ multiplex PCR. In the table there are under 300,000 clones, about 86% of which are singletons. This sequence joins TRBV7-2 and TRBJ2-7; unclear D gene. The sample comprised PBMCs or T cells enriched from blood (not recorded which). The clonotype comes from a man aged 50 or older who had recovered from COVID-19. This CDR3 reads CASSSLRSALSSYEQYF. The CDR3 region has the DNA TGTGCCAGCAGCTCCCTTCGGAGCGCCCTAAGCTCCTACGAGCAGTACTTC.